The 23 T cell receptor beta chains reported below all come from one sample, sequenced in a study of early T cells in non-severe SARS-CoV-2 infection. TCRdb itself ran the 5' RACE reads through MiXCR, one entry per CDR3 protein. The repertoire holds 75,000 to 90,000 distinct CDR3 sequences, with approximately 6% as singletons. Sequences were obtained from whole blood. Receptors originate from an adult who was a healthcare worker with PCR-confirmed SARS-CoV-2 infection or an uninfected control (not recorded which).

This clonotype was found many times. The rearrangement uses TRBV10-3 and TRBJ1-5; D gene ambiguous. The CDR3 contains 13 residues. Germline V gene sequence: CDR1 ENHRY, CDR2 SYGVKD. Trimming cost V 0 bases and J 3 bases, with 3 bases left between them. Here the CDR3 DNA reads TGTGCCATCAGTGAGTCCTACAATCAGCCCCAGCATTTT. Translation: CAISESYNQPQHF.

This clonotype has only a few counts. J is TRBJ2-3 and V is TRBV18; TRBD2 matches 7 bases. The ends lost 4 bases at V and 8 bases at J; junction bases unmatched: 9. Germline loops: CDR1 KGHSH, CDR2 LQKENI. The CDR3 contains 14 residues. Written as DNA, the CDR3 is TGTGCCAGCTCACTGGACCTGAGCGGGGCTACGCAGTATTTT. The encoded protein is CASSLDLSGATQYF.

CDR3 residues: CSGLGLAGNTDTQYF. As DNA, the CDR3 is TGCAGTGGACTTGGGCTAGCGGGAAACACAGATACGCAGTATTTT. The chain links TRBV20-1 to TRBJ2-3; 9 bases align to TRBD2. V lost 7 bases and J lost 2; bases outside the gene matches: 10. CDR1 and CDR2 from the germline V gene are DFQATT and SNEGSKA (reference sequence). This CDR3 spans 15 amino acids.

This clonotype was seen only a few times. The V and J genes are TRBV6-4 and TRBJ2-5; 11 bases are shared with TRBD2. The CDR3 extends over 15 amino acids. V lost 5 bases, J lost 1 base, and 3 bases stayed unmatched. The germline gives CDR1 MRHNA, CDR2 SNTAGT. CDR3 region: CASSPTSGGQETQYF. The CDR3 region has the DNA TGTGCCAGCAGTCCAACTAGCGGGGGCCAAGAGACCCAGTACTTC.

This chain connects TRBV11-3 to TRBJ1-1; no reliable D call. V lost 1 base and J 5 bases, leaving 11 bases between the germline ends. Per the germline V gene, CDR1 is SGHNT and CDR2 is YENEEA. CDR3 size: 14 residues. DNA of the CDR3: TGTGCCAGCAGCTTAGCGGGCAGTGGGACTGAAGCTTTCTTT. Translation: CASSLAGSGTEAFF.

V and J are TRBV12-3 or TRBV12-4 and TRBJ1-5; D remains unclear. The length of the CDR3 is 13 residues. V gave up 4 bases and J gave up 6 bases, with 10 bases separating them. In nucleotides, the CDR3 is TGTGCCAGCAGTTATCAATGGAGTCAGCCCCAGCATTTT. Translated: CASSYQWSQPQHF.

About this clonotype: Germline is not matched at one junction end, which may reflect a read error. The V gene is TRBV6-5, the J gene TRBJ1-3; the match to TRBD1 covers 8 bases. The CDR3 extends over 15 amino acids. Germline V lookup: CDR1 MNHEY, CDR2 SVGAGI. The CDR3 protein is CANSPSGGAGNTIYF. The CDR3 region has the DNA TGTGCCAACAGTCCCTCAGGGGGCGCTGGAAACACCATATATTTT.

The chain couples TRBV19 to TRBJ1-5; 7 bases match TRBD1. J was trimmed by 6 bases and V by 6 bases; bases with no gene match: 5. Germline CDR1 and CDR2: LNHDA and SQIVND (reference sequence). This CDR3 is 13 amino acids long. The chain's CDR3 is CASRTGSTQPQHF. CDR3 in DNA: TGTGCCAGTAGGACAGGGTCGACTCAGCCCCAGCATTTT.

This clonotype was recorded a few times. The genes are TRBV12-3 or TRBV12-4 and TRBJ2-3; TRBD2 agrees at 7 bases. J gave up 0 bases and V 6 bases, and 6 bases lay outside the gene matches. The CDR3 length is 15 residues. This CDR3 reads CASRASGDSTDTQYF. The CDR3, as DNA: TGTGCCAGCAGGGCTAGCGGAGATAGCACAGATACGCAGTATTTT.

This clonotype was seen ten or more times. The gene calls are TRBV7-9 and TRBJ1-3, with D possibly being TRBD1 (5 bases). V gave up 2 bases and J gave up 6 bases, with 11 bases separating them. The germline gives CDR1 SEHNR, CDR2 FQNEAQ (reference sequence). The CDR3 covers 14 residues. The CDR3 reads CASSLRGFENTIYF. The CDR3, as DNA: TGTGCCAGCAGCTTAAGGGGCTTCGAAAACACCATATATTTT.

This chain joins TRBV2 and TRBJ2-3; 7 bases line up with TRBD1. The junction had 3 bases not matched to a gene; V was cut back by 0 bases and J by 3 bases. Germline CDR1 SNHLY, CDR2 FYNNEI. The CDR3 is made up of 15 amino acids. The CDR3 loop reads CASSEANRGTDTQYF. The CDR3, as DNA: TGTGCCAGCAGTGAAGCCAACAGGGGAACAGATACGCAGTATTTT.

This clonotype was seen a handful of times. The rearrangement uses TRBV7-2 and TRBJ2-7; TRBD2 might be the D (6 bases). V lost 3 bases and J 6 bases, leaving 12 bases between the germline ends. CDR1 and CDR2 (germline): SGHTA, FQGNSA. The CDR3 is made up of 13 amino acids. The CDR3 spells CASSFKAGIEQYF. The CDR3 coding sequence is TGTGCCAGCAGCTTTAAGGCGGGAATCGAGCAGTACTTC.

This chain uses TRBV29-1 with TRBJ2-2; weak D call: TRBD1 (6 bases). The germline CDR1 and CDR2 sequences are SQVTM and ANQGSEA. CDR3 size: 14 residues. The V gene lost 3 bases and the J gene lost 4 bases, with 12 bases spanning the gap. The CDR3: CSVDIGGGTGELFF. In nucleotides, the CDR3 is TGCAGCGTTGATATTGGGGGCGGCACCGGGGAGCTGTTTTTT.

This clonotype was seen a few times. The rearrangement joins TRBV18 to TRBJ2-3; the match to TRBD1 covers 7 bases. Per germline, CDR1 KGHSH and CDR2 LQKENI. CDR3 length: 15 amino acids. V shed 3 bases, J shed 2 bases, and the junction held 5 bases outside the gene matches. The CDR3 region is CASSPLGQYTDTQYF. In DNA form, the CDR3 reads TGTGCCAGCTCACCGTTGGGACAGTACACAGATACGCAGTATTTT.

This clonotype showed up many times. The chain has TRBV20-1 and TRBJ2-3, with 15 bases identical to TRBD2. The length of the CDR3 is 19 residues. With 4 bases clipped from V and 5 bases from J, the junction kept 16 bases outside the gene matches. Germline assignment: CDR1 DFQATT and CDR2 SNEGSKA (reference sequence). As DNA, the CDR3 is TGCAGTGCTACTCACTTAACCGGGACTAGCGGGGGGCAGGTAGATACGCAGTATTTT. Translated, it gives CSATHLTGTSGGQVDTQYF.

This clonotype was seen many times. This chain connects TRBV9 to TRBJ1-1; D is unresolved. The CDR3 runs to 15 residues. In germline, CDR1 is SGDLS, CDR2 YYNGEE. V lost 4 bases and J lost 5, with 18 bases in between. CDR3 in amino acids: CASSRSTVTGTEAFF. The CDR3 DNA reads TGTGCCAGCAGCAGAAGTACAGTCACGGGGACTGAAGCTTTCTTT.

This rearrangement joins TRBV20-1 to TRBJ1-4; D unclear. Germline V CDR1 and CDR2: DFQATT, SNEGSKA (reference sequence). Trimming stripped 0 bases from V and 8 bases from J, with 7 bases between. CDR3 length: 12 residues. The CDR3 sequence: CSARETREKLFF. CDR3 nucleotide sequence: TGCAGTGCTAGAGAAACCAGGGAAAAACTGTTTTTT.

This clonotype was detected many times. The CDR3 spells CASSPGARDSNQPQHF. As DNA, the CDR3 is TGTGCCAGCAGCCCCGGTGCCAGGGATAGCAATCAGCCCCAGCATTTT. V gene TRBV7-9 combines with J gene TRBJ1-5; D is possibly TRBD1 (5 bases). CDR3 length: 16 amino acids. Germline loops: CDR1 SEHNR, CDR2 FQNEAQ (reference sequence). V was pared by 5 bases and J by 0 bases, with 14 bases between.

This clonotype was picked up many times. V and J are TRBV4-2 and TRBJ1-5; the D gene is possibly TRBD1 (6 bases). The CDR3 loop spans 17 amino acids. Trimming cost V 1 base and J 0 bases, with 13 bases left between them. CDR1 and CDR2 (germline): LGHNA, YNFKEQ. The CDR3 coding sequence is TGTGCCAGCAGCCAAGGGGGGGCTGCACATAGCAATCAGCCCCAGCATTTT. Translating it yields CASSQGGAAHSNQPQHF.

This clonotype has at least ten counts. The chain recombines TRBV5-1 with TRBJ2-3, with D perhaps matching TRBD1 (6 bases). The germline V and J ends were trimmed by 1 base and 2 bases, with 11 bases remaining between them. The CDR3 consists of 15 residues. CDR1 SGHRS and CDR2 YFSETQ come from the germline V gene. The CDR3 loop reads CASSLTGHITDTQYF. In nucleotides, the CDR3 is TGCGCCAGCAGCTTGACGGGACATATCACAGATACGCAGTATTTT.

This clonotype appeared many times. V gene TRBV7-2 combines with J gene TRBJ2-3, with D maybe TRBD2 (6 bases). Germline-derived CDR1 and CDR2 are SGHTA and FQGNSA. The CDR3 contains 13 residues. Deletions cut 6 bases from V and 6 bases from J, with 13 bases between. The CDR3 nucleotides read TGTGCCAGCAGTTTGCGGAGGGAGGATACGCAGTATTTT. This encodes CASSLRREDTQYF.

This clonotype was counted a few times. The chain combines TRBV28 with TRBJ1-4; TRBD1 might be the D (6 bases). V shed 6 bases and J shed 7 bases, with 12 bases lying between them. The CDR3 loop spans 13 amino acids. Germline V gene sequence: CDR1 MDHEN, CDR2 SYDVKM. The CDR3 coding sequence is TGTGCCAGCAGGGAAGGGGGAAGTGAAAAACTGTTTTTT. Translating it yields CASREGGSEKLFF.

The V and J genes are TRBV2 and TRBJ2-7, with TRBD2 matching over 10 bases. V was clipped by 6 bases and J by 1 base; unmatched bases: 3. The CDR3 has 14 amino acids. Per germline, CDR1 SNHLY and CDR2 FYNNEI. The chain's CDR3 is CASRETSGSYEQYF. Here the CDR3 DNA reads TGTGCCAGCAGGGAGACTAGCGGGTCCTACGAGCAGTACTTC.